This T cell receptor beta chain was found in a study of T cell responses to AZD1222 COVID-19 vaccine. Pooled samples include second doses given at about 4 or 12 weeks. Regarding this clone: What it binds is not known.

Germline CDR1 and CDR2: MNHEY and SMNVEV (reference sequence). The length of the CDR3 is 17 residues. The ends lost 4 bases at V and 0 bases at J; junction bases unmatched: 9. Overall study findings and caveats: The donor cohort was predominantly white British with a female majority, and clonal diversity may have been underestimated. All repertoire sampling was performed exclusively after the peak T cell response.

The method was immunoSEQ multiplex PCR; TCRdb's version includes in-frame clones alone and lacks a portion of them. The profile shows about 70,000 clones, 83% of them singletons. This TCR derives from an adult who received the AZD1222 COVID-19 vaccine. V gene TRBV27 combines with J gene TRBJ2-7, with 10 bases that match TRBD2. Sample: peripheral blood, taken 28 days after the second AZD1222 dose. The CDR3 loop reads CASSSSSGGLRSYEQYF. The CDR3 bases are TGTGCCAGCAGTTCCTCTAGCGGGGGCCTACGCTCCTACGAGCAGTACTTC.